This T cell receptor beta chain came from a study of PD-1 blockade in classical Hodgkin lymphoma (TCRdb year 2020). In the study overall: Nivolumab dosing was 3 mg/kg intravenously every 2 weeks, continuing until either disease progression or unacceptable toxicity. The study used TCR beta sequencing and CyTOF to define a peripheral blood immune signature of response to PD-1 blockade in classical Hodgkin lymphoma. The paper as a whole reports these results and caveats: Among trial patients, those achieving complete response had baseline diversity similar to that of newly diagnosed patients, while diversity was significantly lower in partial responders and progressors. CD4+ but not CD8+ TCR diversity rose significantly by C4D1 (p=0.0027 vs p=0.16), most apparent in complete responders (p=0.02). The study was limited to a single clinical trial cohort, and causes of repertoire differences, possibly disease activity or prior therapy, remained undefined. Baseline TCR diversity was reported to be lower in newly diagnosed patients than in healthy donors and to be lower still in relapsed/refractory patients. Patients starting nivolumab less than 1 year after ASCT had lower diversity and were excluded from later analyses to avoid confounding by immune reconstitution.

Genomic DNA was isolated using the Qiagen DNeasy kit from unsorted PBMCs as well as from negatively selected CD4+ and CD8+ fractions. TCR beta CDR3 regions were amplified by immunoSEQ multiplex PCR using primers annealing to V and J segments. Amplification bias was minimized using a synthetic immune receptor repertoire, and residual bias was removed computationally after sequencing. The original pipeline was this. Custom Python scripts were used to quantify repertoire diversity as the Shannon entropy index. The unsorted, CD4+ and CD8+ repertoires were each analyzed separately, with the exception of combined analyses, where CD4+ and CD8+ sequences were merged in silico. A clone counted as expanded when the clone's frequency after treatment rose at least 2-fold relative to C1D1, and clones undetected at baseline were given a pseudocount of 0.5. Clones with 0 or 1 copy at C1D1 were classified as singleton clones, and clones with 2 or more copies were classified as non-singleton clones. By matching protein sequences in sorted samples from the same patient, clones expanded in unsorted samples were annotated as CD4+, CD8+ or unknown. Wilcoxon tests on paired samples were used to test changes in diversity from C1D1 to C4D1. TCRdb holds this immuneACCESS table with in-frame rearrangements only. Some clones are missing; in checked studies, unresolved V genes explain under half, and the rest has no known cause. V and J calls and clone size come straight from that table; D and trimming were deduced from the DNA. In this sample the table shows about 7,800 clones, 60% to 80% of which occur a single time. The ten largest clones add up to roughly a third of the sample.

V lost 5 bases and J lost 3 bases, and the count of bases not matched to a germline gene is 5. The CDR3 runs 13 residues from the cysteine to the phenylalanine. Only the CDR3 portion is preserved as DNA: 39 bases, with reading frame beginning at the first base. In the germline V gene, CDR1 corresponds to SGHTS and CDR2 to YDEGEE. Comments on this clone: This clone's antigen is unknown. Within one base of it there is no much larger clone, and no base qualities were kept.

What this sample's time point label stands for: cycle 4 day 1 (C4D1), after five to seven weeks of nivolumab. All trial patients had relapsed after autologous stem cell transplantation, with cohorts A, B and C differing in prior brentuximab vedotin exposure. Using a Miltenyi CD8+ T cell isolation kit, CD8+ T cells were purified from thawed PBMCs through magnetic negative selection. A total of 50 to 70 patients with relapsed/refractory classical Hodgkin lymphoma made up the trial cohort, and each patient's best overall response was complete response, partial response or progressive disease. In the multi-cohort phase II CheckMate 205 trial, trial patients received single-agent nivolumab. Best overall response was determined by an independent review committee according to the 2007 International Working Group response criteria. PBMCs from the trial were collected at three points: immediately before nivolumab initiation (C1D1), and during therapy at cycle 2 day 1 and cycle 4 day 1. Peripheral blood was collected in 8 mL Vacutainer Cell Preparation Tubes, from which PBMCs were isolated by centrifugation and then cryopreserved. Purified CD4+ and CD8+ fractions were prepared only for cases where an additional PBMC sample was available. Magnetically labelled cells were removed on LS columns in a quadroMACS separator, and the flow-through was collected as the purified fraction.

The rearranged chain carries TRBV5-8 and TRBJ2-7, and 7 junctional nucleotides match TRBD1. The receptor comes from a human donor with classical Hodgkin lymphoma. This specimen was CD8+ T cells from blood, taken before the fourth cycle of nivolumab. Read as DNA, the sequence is TGTGCCAGCAGTTCCGACAGGGTCTACGAGCAGTACTTC. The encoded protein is CASSSDRVYEQYF. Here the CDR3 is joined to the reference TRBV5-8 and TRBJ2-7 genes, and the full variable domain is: EAGVTQSPTHLIKTRGQQATLRCSPISGHTSVYWYQQALGLGLQFLLWYDEGEERNRGNFPPRFSGRQFPNYSSELNVNALELEDSALYLCASSSDRVYEQYFGPGTRLTVT.